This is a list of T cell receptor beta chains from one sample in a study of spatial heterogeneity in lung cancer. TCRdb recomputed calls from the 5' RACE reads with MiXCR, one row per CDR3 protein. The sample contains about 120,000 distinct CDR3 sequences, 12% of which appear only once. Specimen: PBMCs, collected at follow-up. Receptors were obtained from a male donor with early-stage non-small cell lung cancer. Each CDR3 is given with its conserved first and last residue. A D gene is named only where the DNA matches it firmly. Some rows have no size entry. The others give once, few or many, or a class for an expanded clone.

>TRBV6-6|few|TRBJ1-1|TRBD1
CASSRDSNTEAFF
TGTGCCAGCAGCCGGGACAGTAACACTGAAGCTTTCTTT
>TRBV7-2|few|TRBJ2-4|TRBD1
CASSSTGGKNIQYF
TGTGCCAGCAGCTCGACAGGGGGCAAAAACATTCAGTACTTC
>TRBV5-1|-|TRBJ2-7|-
CASSAEPGTPSYEQYF
TGCGCCAGCAGCGCCGAACCCGGGACCCCCTCCTACGAGCAGTACTTC
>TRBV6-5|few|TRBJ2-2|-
CASSYSTSHTGELFF
TGTGCCAGCAGTTACTCGACCAGTCACACCGGGGAGCTGTTTTTT
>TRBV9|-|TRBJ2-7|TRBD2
CASSVGGSGGYYEQYF
TGTGCCAGCAGCGTAGGTGGTAGCGGGGGATACTACGAGCAGTACTTC
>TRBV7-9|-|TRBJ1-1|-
CASSLVGSEAFF
TGTGCCAGCAGCTTAGTGGGATCTGAAGCTTTCTTT
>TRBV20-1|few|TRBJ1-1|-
CSARVGQNTEAFF
TGCAGTGCTCGAGTGGGCCAAAACACTGAAGCTTTCTTT
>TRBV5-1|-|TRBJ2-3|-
CASSLTEARGPDTQYF
TGCGCCAGCAGCTTGACCGAAGCAAGAGGACCAGATACGCAGTATTTT
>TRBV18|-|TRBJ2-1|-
CASSPRGPDNEQFF
TGTGCCAGCTCACCACGAGGGCCTGACAATGAGCAGTTCTTC
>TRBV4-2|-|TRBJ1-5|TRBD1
CASSQEGQGANQPQHF
TGTGCCAGCAGCCAAGAGGGACAGGGGGCAAACCAGCCCCAGCATTTT
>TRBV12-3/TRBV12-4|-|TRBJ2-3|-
CASSLGDPKSTDTQYF
TGTGCCAGCAGTTTAGGAGACCCGAAAAGCACAGATACGCAGTATTTT